The present entry profiles one T cell receptor beta chain with its context. The antigen remains unidentified. The sample belongs to a study of T cell responses to AZD1222 COVID-19 vaccine. Profiled with immunoSEQ multiplex PCR; TCRdb holds only in-frame clones, not every one. The sample lists roughly 150,000 clones; approximately 92% were seen once. Overall study findings and caveats: Clonal diversity was possibly underestimated; the donors were predominantly white British and more often female. In the spike-specific TCR repertoire, nearly half reportedly target unmutated variant regions.

The specimen was peripheral blood, collected 28 days after the second AZD1222 dose. This sequence originates from an adult who received the AZD1222 COVID-19 vaccine.

The CDR3 reads CAWSRRDSGSQHF. The CDR3 region has the DNA TGTGCCTGGAGTAGAAGGGACAGCGGGTCCCAGCATTTT. V and J are TRBV30 and TRBJ1-5, with 7 positions matching TRBD1. The CDR3 length is 13 residues. Unmatched junction bases numbered 9, after V lost 2 bases and J lost 11 bases. Germline assignment: CDR1 GTSNPN and CDR2 SVGIG (reference sequence).